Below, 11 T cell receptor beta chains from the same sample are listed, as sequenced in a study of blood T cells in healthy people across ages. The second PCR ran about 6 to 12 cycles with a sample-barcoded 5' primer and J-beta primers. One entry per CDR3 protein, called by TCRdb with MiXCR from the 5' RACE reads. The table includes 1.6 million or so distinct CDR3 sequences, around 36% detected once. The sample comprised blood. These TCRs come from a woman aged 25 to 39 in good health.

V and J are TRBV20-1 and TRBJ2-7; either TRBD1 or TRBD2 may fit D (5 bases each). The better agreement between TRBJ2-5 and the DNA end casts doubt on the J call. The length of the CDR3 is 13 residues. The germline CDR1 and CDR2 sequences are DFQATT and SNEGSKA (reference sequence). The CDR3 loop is CSAPGTSWETQYF. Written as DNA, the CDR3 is TGCAGTGCGCCCGGGACCAGCTGGGAGACCCAGTACTTC.

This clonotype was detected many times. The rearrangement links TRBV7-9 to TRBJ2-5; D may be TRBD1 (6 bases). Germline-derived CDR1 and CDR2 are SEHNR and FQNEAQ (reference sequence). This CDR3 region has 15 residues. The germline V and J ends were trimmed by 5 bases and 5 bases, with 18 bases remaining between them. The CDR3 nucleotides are TGTGCCAGCAGCCGGGGCAGGGGTTTAGAGGAGACCCAGTACTTC. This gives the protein CASSRGRGLEETQYF.

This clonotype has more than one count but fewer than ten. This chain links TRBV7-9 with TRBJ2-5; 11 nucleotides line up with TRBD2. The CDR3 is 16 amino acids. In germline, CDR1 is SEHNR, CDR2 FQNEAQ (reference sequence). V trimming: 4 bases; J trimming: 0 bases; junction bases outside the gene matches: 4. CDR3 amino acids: CASSSGLAVDQETQYF. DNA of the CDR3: TGTGCCAGCAGCTCGGGACTAGCGGTCGACCAAGAGACCCAGTACTTC.

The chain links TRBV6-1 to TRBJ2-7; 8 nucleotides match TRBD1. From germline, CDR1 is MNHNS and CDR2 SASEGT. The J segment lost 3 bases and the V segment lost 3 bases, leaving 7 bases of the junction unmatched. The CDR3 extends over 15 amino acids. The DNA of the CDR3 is TGTGCCAGCAGTGATTACCAGGGGGCGGGCTACGAGCAGTACTTC. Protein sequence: CASSDYQGAGYEQYF.

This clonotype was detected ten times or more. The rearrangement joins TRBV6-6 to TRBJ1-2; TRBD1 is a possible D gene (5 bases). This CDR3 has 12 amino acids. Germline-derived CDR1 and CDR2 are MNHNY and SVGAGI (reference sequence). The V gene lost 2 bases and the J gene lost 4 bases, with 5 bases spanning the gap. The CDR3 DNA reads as TGTGCCAGCAGTTACGGGGGCTATGGCTACACCTTC. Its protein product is CASSYGGYGYTF.

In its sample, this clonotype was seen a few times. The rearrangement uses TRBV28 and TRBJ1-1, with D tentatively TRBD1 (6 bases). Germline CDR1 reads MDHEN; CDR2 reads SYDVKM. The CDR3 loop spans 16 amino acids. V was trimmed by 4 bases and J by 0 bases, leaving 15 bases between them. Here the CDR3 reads CASSSTIGQMNTEAFF. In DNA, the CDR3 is TGTGCCAGCAGTTCAACCATTGGACAGATGAACACTGAAGCTTTCTTT.

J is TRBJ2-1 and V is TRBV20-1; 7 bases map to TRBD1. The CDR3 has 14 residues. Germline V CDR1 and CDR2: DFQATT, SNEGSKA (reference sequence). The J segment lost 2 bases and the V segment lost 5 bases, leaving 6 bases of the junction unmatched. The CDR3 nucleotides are TGCAGTGCTCACGACAGGGTGACCTACAATGAGCAGTTCTTC. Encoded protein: CSAHDRVTYNEQFF.

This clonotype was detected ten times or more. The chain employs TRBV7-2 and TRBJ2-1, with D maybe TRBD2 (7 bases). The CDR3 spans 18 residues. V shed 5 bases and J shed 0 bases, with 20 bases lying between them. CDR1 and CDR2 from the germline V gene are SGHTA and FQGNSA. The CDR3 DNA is TGTGCCAGCAGCCCAAGTAGGGGGAGGGCCAGCTCCTACAATGAGCAGTTCTTC. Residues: CASSPSRGRASSYNEQFF.

The CDR3 spells CASSIGLAGTYNEQFF. The CDR3 DNA sequence: TGTGCCAGTAGTATCGGCCTAGCGGGAACCTACAATGAGCAGTTCTTC. The chain uses TRBV19 and TRBJ2-1; 9 positions match TRBD2. The CDR3 has 16 amino acids. CDR1 and CDR2 from the germline V gene are LNHDA and SQIVND (reference sequence). The junction had 5 bases not matched to a gene; V was cut back by 3 bases and J by 2 bases. The complete variable domain, with remaining parts taken from reference TRBV19 and TRBJ2-1, reads DGGITQSPKYLFRKEGQNVTLSCEQNLNHDAMYWYRQDPGQGLRLIYYSQIVNDFQKGDIAEGYSVSREKKESFPLTVTSAQKNPTAFYLCASSIGLAGTYNEQFFGPGTRLTVL.

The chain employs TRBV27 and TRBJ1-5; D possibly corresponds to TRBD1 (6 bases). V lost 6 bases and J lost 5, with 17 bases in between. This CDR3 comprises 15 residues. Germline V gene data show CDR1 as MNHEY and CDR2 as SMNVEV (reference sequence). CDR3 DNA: TGTGCCAGCAGCCCACAGGGTGGTGAGGATCAGCCCCAGCATTTT. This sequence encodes CASSPQGGEDQPQHF.

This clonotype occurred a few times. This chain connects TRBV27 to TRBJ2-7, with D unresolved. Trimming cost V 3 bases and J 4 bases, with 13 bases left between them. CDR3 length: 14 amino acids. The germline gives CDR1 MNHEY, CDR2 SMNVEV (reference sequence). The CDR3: CASSLGLHRYEQYF. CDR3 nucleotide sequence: TGTGCCAGCAGTTTGGGCCTCCACCGATACGAGCAGTACTTC.